This T cell receptor (beta chain) was sequenced during a study of blood T cell repertoires in COVID-19. This clone was counted a few times. The CDR3 is made up of 14 amino acids. Trimming shortened V by 2 bases and J by 5 bases, and 13 bases separated the two germline ends. Germline V gene data show CDR1 as SNHLY and CDR2 as FYNNEI. Produced via immunoSEQ multiplex PCR; TCRdb's table is partial and in-frame only. The table has roughly 150,000 clones, 75% to 85% seen once; the top ten hold about 7.2%. This sequence joins TRBV2 and TRBJ2-7; D possibly corresponds to TRBD2 (5 bases). Sequencing was carried out using peripheral blood. This TCR was recovered from a woman aged 45-59 years in a cohort sampled during active or convalescent COVID-19. The DNA for the CDR3 is TGTGCCAGCAGTGAACCCCTAGCCTGGGACGAGCAGTACTTC. Encoded protein: CASSEPLAWDEQYF.